This T cell receptor beta chain was recovered during a study of early T cells in non-severe SARS-CoV-2 infection (TCRdb year 2021). Study-level background: TCR sequencing used bulk RNA from unsorted whole blood, so alpha and beta chains could not be paired. Summary of the overall study and its limitations: VDJdb matching was skewed toward anti-spike CD8 responses, so virus-specific expansions were likely underestimated and private and CD4 specificities were missed.

The receptor library was made with 5' RACE. Sequenced on a NextSeq 500. The TCR library protocol attached unique molecular identifiers to individual cDNA molecules to correct for sequencing error and PCR bias. TCR alpha and beta chains were both sequenced, and the abundances of alpha and beta sequences in each sample were closely correlated with each other. On the authors' methods: V gene, J gene and CDR3 annotation of TCR sequences was performed with Decombinator V4. Expanded TCRs were defined as changing significantly between any two time points under a Poisson model with p below 0.0001. TCR abundances were normalised to the total number of TCRs sequenced per sample and were expressed as counts per million. TRAV1-2 paired with TRAJ12, TRAJ20 or TRAJ33 defined MAIT TCRs, while TRAV10 paired with TRAJ18 defined iNKT TCRs. A search of VDJdb, accessed on 1 November 2021, was run for TCRs annotated to CMV, EBV and SARS-CoV-2, with TCRs annotated for multiple antigens excluded. TCRdb reworked the public reads: Q25 trimming with fastp, MiXCR clone assembly, productive beta chains retained. Records with the same CDR3 protein are collapsed into one entry carrying the most frequent genes and DNA. What appears here as the V and J calls and clone size reflects TCRdb's work, not the paper's. Within this sample are roughly 75,000 distinct CDR3 sequences, with more than 10% of them counted one time only. The ten largest make up around 3.7% of the sample.

V loses 3 bases, J loses 3 bases, and the germline ends lie 11 bases apart. Taken from cysteine to phenylalanine, the CDR3 has 14 residues. CDR3 DNA is the only sequence kept; it has 42 bases, read in frame from the first base. As encoded in the germline V gene, CDR1 is WSHSY while CDR2 is SAAADI. For this clonotype: Its antigen has not been determined. No base quality values were provided; no much bigger clone lies one nucleotide off.

A case-control design nested within a healthcare worker cohort in London, UK, was used, with weekly nasopharyngeal swab PCR tests and blood sampling performed. Healthcare workers were enrolled in the week of the UK lockdown, from 23 to 31 March 2020, and were followed every week for up to roughly 15 weeks. Specimen: whole blood. The receptor was derived from an adult who was a healthcare worker with PCR-confirmed SARS-CoV-2 infection or an uninfected control (not recorded which). The sequence links TRBV10-2 to TRBJ1-1; no D gene call is confident. In nucleotide form, the sequence is TGCGCCAGCAGTGAAGGCCCCCGGTACACTGAAGCTTTCTTT. It specifies CASSEGPRYTEAFF.